What follows is one T cell receptor (beta chain) and its context. These data are taken from a study of blood T cell repertoires in COVID-19. Study summary: Italy, Spain and the United States were the sources of the convalescent and acute COVID-19 samples. T cells, B-cell-depleted T cells, or PBMCs provided the cDNA or gDNA that served as material.

J lost 5 bases, V lost 6 bases, and 6 bases had no gene match. The CDR3 is 14 amino acids. CDR1 is MNHEY, CDR2 SVGAGI, per germline. The repertoire was sequenced with immunoSEQ multiplex PCR; TCRdb's copy has only in-frame clones and lacks some. The sample comprises approximately 210,000 clones, over 75% of which are singletons, and around 6.6% rests with the top ten. The rearrangement links TRBV6-5 to TRBJ1-1, with 10 bases lining up with TRBD1. The receptor was derived from a woman in her 40s who had recovered from COVID-19. The sequencing input was peripheral blood. The CDR3 DNA reads as TGTGCCAGCAGCCCCGGGACAGGGGATACTGAAGCTTTCTTT. This sequence encodes CASSPGTGDTEAFF.